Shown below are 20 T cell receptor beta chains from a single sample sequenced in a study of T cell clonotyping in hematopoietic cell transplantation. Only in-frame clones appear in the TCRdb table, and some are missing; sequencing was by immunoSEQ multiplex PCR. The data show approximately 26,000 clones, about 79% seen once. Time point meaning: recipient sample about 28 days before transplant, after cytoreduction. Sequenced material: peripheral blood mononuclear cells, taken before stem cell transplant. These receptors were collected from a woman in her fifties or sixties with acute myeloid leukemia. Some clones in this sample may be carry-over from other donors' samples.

Written as DNA, the CDR3 is TGTGCCAGCAGAACACAGGCCCATCAGCCCCAGCATTTT. This codes for CASRTQAHQPQHF. The chain is built from TRBV2 and TRBJ1-5, with D possibly matching TRBD1 (5 bases). V was shortened by 6 bases and J by 5 bases, with 11 bases between the two germline ends. The CDR3 runs to 13 residues. The germline CDR1 and CDR2 sequences are SNHLY and FYNNEI.

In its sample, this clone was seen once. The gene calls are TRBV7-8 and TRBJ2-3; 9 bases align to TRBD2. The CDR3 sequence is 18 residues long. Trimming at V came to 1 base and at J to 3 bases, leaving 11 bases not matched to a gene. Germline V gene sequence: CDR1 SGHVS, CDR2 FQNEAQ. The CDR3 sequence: CASSLVFGGRARTDTQYF. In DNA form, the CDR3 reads TGTGCCAGCAGCTTAGTATTCGGCGGGAGGGCCAGGACAGATACGCAGTATTTT.

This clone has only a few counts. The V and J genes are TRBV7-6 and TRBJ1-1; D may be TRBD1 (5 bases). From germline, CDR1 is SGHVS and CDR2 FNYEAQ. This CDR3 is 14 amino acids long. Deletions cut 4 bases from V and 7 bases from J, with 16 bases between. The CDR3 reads CASSSQQGSGEAFF. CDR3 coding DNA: TGTGCCAGCAGCTCACAGCAGGGTTCGGGTGAAGCTTTCTTT.

The CDR3 is CASSLVGLSAGNTIYF. CDR3 DNA: TGCGCCAGCAGCTTGGTCGGGTTGTCCGCCGGCAACACCATATATTTT. The chain couples TRBV5-1 to TRBJ1-3, with unresolved D. The V gene's germline CDR1 is SGHRS and CDR2 YFSETQ. V was cut by 0 bases and J by 7 bases, with 17 bases left in between. The length of the CDR3 is 16 residues.

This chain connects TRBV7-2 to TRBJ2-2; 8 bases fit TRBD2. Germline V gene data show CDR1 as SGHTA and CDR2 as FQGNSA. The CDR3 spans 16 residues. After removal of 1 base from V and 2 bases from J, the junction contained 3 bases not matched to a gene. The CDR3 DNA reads TGTGCCAGCAGCTTAGTCGGGAGGGGAAACACCGGGGAGCTGTTTTTT. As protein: CASSLVGRGNTGELFF.

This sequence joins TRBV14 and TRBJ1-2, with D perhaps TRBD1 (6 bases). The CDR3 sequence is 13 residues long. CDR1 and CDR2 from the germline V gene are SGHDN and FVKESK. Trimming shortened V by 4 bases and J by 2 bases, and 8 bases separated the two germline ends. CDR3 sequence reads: CASSRQANYGYTF. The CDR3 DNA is TGTGCCAGCAGCCGACAGGCGAACTATGGCTACACCTTC.

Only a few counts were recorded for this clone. The CDR3 region has the DNA TGTGCCAGCAGCTTATCAGTAACCGGTGGGGAGCTGTTTTTT. Protein sequence: CASSLSVTGGELFF. This chain uses TRBV7-3 with TRBJ2-2; D is uncertain. Germline V lookup: CDR1 SGHTA, CDR2 FQGTGA. This CDR3 has 14 amino acids. V lost 2 bases and J 8 bases, leaving 12 bases between the germline ends.

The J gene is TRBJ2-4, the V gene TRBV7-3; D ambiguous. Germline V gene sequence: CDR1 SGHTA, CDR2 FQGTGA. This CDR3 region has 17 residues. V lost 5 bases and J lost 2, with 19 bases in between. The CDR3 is CASSPGFFGHPKNIQYF. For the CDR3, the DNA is TGTGCCAGCAGCCCAGGTTTCTTCGGGCACCCCAAAAACATTCAGTACTTC. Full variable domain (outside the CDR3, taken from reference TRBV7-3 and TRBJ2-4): GAGVSQTPSNKVTEKGKYVELRCDPISGHTALYWYRQSLGQGPEFLIYFQGTGAADDSGLPNDRFFAVRPEGSVSTLKIQRTERGDSAVYLCASSPGFFGHPKNIQYFGAGTRLSVL.

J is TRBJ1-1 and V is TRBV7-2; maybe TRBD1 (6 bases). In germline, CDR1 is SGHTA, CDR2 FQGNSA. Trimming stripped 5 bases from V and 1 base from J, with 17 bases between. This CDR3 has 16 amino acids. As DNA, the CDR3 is TGTGCCAGCAGCCCCGGGTGGGGGGGCTCGAACACTGAAGCTTTCTTT. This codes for CASSPGWGGSNTEAFF.

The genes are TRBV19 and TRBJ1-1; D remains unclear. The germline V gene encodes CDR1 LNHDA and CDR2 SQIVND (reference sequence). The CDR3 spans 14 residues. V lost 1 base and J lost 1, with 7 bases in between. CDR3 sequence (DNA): TGTGCCAGTAGTATAGGGCAGACGAACACTGAAGCTTTCTTT. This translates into CASSIGQTNTEAFF.

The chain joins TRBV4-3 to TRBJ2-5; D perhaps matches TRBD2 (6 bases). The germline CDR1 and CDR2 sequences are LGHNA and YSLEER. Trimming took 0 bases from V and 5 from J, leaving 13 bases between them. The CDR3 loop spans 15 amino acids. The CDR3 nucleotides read TGCGCCAGCAGCCAAGAGAACGGGAGATACGAGACCCAGTACTTC. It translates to CASSQENGRYETQYF.

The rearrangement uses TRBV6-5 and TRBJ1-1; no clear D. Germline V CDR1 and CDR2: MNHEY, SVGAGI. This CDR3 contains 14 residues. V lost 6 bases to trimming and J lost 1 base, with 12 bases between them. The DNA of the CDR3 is TGTGCCAGCAGACCCGACGGACGGAACACTGAAGCTTTCTTT. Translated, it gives CASRPDGRNTEAFF.

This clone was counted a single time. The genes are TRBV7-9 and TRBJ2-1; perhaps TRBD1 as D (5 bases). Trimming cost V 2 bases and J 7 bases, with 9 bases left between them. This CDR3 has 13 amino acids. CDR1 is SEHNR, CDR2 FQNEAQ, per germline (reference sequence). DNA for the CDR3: TGTGCCAGCAGCTTAACAGGTCCTAATGAGCAGTTCTTC. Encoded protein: CASSLTGPNEQFF.

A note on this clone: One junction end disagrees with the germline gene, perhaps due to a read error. The CDR3 region has the DNA TGCAGCGTTGATGGCAGGGCGAGAGGGAACCCTGAAGCTTTCTTT. This encodes CSVDGRARGNPEAFF. The rearrangement links TRBV29-1 to TRBJ1-1; D is perhaps TRBD1 (5 bases). The CDR3 sequence is 15 residues long. The germline gives CDR1 SQVTM, CDR2 ANQGSEA.

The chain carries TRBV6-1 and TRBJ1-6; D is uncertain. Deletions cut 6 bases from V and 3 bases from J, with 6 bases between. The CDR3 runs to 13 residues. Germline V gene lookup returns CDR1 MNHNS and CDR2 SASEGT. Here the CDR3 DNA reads TGTGCCAGCAGCGACAACTATAATTCACCCCTCCACTTT. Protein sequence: CASSDNYNSPLHF.

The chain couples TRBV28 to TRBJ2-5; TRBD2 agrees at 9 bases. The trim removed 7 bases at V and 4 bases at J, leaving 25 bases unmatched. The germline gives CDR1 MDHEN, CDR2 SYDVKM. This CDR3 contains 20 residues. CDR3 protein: CASKRGSFWEAGGPGETQYF. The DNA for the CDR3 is TGTGCCAGCAAAAGGGGTTCTTTTTGGGAGGCGGGAGGGCCTGGAGAGACCCAGTACTTC.

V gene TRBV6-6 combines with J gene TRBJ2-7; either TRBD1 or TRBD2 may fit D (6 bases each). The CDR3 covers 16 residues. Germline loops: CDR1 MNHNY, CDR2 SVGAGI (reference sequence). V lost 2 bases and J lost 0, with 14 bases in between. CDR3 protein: CASSYPAGEVSYEQYF. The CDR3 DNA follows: TGTGCCAGCAGTTACCCGGCAGGGGAGGTCTCCTACGAGCAGTACTTC.

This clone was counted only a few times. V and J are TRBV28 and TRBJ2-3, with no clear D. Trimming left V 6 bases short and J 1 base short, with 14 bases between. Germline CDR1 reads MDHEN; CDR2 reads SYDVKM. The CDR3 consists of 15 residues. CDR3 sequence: CASSSRVGGTDTQYF. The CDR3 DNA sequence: TGTGCCAGCAGCTCCCGGGTGGGTGGCACAGATACGCAGTATTTT. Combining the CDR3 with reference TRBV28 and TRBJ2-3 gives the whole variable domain DVKVTQSSRYLVKRTGEKVFLECVQDMDHENMFWYRQDPGLGLRLIYFSYDVKMKEKGDIPEGYSVSREKKERFSLILESASTNQTSMYLCASSSRVGGTDTQYFGPGTRLTVL.

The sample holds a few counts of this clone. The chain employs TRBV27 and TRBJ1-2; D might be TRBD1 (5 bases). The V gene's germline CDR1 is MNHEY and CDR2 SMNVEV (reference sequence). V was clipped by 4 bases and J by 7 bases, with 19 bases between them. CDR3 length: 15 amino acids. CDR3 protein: CASSSGRNFLGGYTF. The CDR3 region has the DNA TGTGCCAGCAGTTCGGGACGGAATTTTTTGGGTGGCTACACCTTC.

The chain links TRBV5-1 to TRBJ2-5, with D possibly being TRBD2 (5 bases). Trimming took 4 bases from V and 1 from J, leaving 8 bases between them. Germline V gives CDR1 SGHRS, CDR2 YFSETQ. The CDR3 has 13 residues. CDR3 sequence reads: CASSPGGQETQYF. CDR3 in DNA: TGCGCCAGCAGCCCCGGAGGCCAAGAGACCCAGTACTTC.